Reported below is one T cell receptor beta chain. The antigen is undetermined. This entry is derived from a study of identical twins' blood T cells. Study-wide findings and caveats: Mainly, cloneset size products determined shared clonotypes, twins included.

The three twin pairs were reared together, likely meeting the same infections. Each TCR cDNA library carried sample-specific barcodes on both ends. Via MiXCR, TCRdb re-called the 5' RACE reads, giving one row per CDR3 protein. The sample holds 350,000 to 400,000 distinct CDR3 sequences, over 25% seen once. This clonotype was obtained from a woman aged 18 to 55 in good health. Specimen: PBMCs.

The CDR3 here is CSVLGPGNTEAFF. The DNA for the CDR3 is TGCAGCGTTTTGGGTCCGGGGAACACTGAAGCTTTCTTT. V usage is TRBV29-1 and J usage is TRBJ1-1, with D hard to call. Germline loops: CDR1 SQVTM, CDR2 ANQGSEA. The CDR3 is 13 residues long. V was clipped by 5 bases and J by 1 base, with 11 bases between them.